The 3 T cell receptor beta chains listed next were all sequenced from one sample in a study of graft-versus-host responses after intestinal transplantation. Their antigen targets remain unknown. Here immunoSEQ multiplex PCR was the method, and the copy in TCRdb shows in-frame clones only, minus some. The table records almost 40,000 clones, roughly 96% of them present only once. The sequencing here drew on unstimulated CD8+ T cells sorted from spleen or lymph node cells, taken before transplant. These receptors were obtained from a human donor who was the organ donor for an intestinal transplant.

The genes are TRBV4-3 and TRBJ1-2; no reliable D call. The V and J ends lost 0 bases and 8 bases respectively, with 16 bases between them. The germline V gene has CDR1 LGHNA and CDR2 YSLEER. The CDR3 is 15 amino acids. CDR3: CASSQDRALLVGYTF. The CDR3, as DNA: TGCGCCAGCAGCCAAGATAGAGCCCTTTTGGTGGGCTACACCTTC.

The rearrangement joins TRBV6-6 to TRBJ2-5; 8 bases match TRBD2. V dropped 2 bases and J dropped 5; count of bases not matched to a gene: 10. This CDR3 comprises 16 residues. Per germline, CDR1 MNHNY and CDR2 SVGAGI (reference sequence). The CDR3 loop reads CASSYKSGGTQETQYF. Written as DNA, the CDR3 is TGTGCCAGCAGTTACAAGAGCGGGGGAACCCAGGAGACCCAGTACTTC.

The chain joins TRBV6-1 to TRBJ2-7, with 9 bases identical to TRBD1. The CDR3 is 15 amino acids. V lost 1 base to trimming and J lost 4 bases; unmatched junction nucleotides: 5. The germline gives CDR1 MNHNS, CDR2 SASEGT. DNA of the CDR3: TGTGCCAGCAGTGAAGAGGGACAGGGCGGATACGAGCAGTACTTC. Translating it yields CASSEEGQGGYEQYF.